Sequencing of this T cell receptor beta chain was carried out in a study of blood T cells in healthy people across ages. Study findings and constraints: Estimates drawn from one million T cells were deemed to understate diversity.

This clonotype has a handful of counts. Its antigen is undetermined. In terms of origin and age, donors were healthy Caucasian individuals from Russia aged 6 to 90. Researchers report isolating at least 7 million PBMCs per sample. Germline CDR1 and CDR2: ENHRY and SYGVKD. The CDR3 length is 18 residues. It was with a sample-barcoded 5' primer and a J-beta primer mix that a second PCR of about 7 to 12 cycles was run. TCRdb passed the 5' RACE reads through MiXCR, listing each CDR3 protein once. The sample lists roughly 550,000 distinct CDR3 sequences; around 24% were seen once. This sample also belongs to another study, concerning T cells of mothers and their children.

V usage is TRBV10-3 and J usage is TRBJ2-7; D might be TRBD2 (5 bases). The end of the DNA fits TRBJ2-5 better, so the J call may be wrong. The receptor comes from a boy aged 5-17 years in good health. Specimen: blood. This chain's CDR3 is CAISDRVEVSGAKETQYF. CDR3 DNA: TGTGCCATCAGTGATCGCGTCGAGGTCAGCGGAGCAAAAGAGACCCAGTACTTC.